This TCR beta chain emerged from a study of shared clonotypes between healthy human individuals. Points from the study as a whole: Read depth was anticipated to influence clonotype sharing among donors.

The CDR3 is 16 amino acids. Trimming took off 0 bases at V and 4 bases at J, with 13 bases between the two ends. Per germline, CDR1 SGHNT and CDR2 YYREEE (reference sequence). About this clone itself: Its antigen is still unknown.

Data came from immunoSEQ multiplex PCR; TCRdb stores just in-frame clones and leaves some out. This table holds 950,000 to 1,300,000 clones, 70% to 80% found once. The V call is TRBV5-4, the J call TRBJ2-2; tentative D call: TRBD1 (5 bases). The sample taken for sequencing was memory CD4+ T cells sorted from blood. Subset: CD45RA-negative fraction. The TCR comes from a man between 18 and 35 years old in good health. The CDR3, as DNA: TGTGCCAGCAGCTTGGCCGGAGCAGGGCTCACCGGGGAGCTGTTTTTT. Translation: CASSLAGAGLTGELFF.